These 30 T cell receptor beta chains share one sample of origin, sequenced in a study of beta chain features in type 1 diabetes. Reverse transcribing all isolated RNA meant expressed TCRB transcripts were sequenced. Profiled with immunoSEQ multiplex PCR; TCRdb holds only in-frame clones, not every one. The sample yields roughly 450,000 clones, more than 9.5% seen once. Sequenced material: naive CD4+ T cells from blood. These receptors all come from a woman aged 18-30 years in good health.

This clone was detected only once. The J gene is TRBJ2-7, the V gene TRBV29-1; D gene ambiguous. CDR1 is SQVTM and CDR2 is ANQGSEA in the germline V gene. V gave up 3 bases and J gave up 5 bases, with 11 bases separating them. CDR3 size: 12 residues. CDR3 nucleotides: TGCAGCGTTGACAAGGGATCTAACGAGCAGTACTTC. Translated: CSVDKGSNEQYF.

This clone has only one observation. This chain links TRBV28 with TRBJ2-7; the match to TRBD1 covers 10 bases. This CDR3 has 15 amino acids. Per germline, CDR1 MDHEN and CDR2 SYDVKM. The ends lost 4 bases at V and 3 bases at J; junction bases unmatched: 6. The CDR3 loop is CASSSTGGGLYEQYF. The CDR3 DNA reads as TGTGCCAGCAGTTCGACAGGGGGCGGGCTCTACGAGCAGTACTTC.

This clone was seen more than once but under ten times. The V and J genes are TRBV9 and TRBJ1-4; D perhaps matches TRBD1 (6 bases). This CDR3 has 13 amino acids. Trimming pared 2 bases from V and 7 bases from J, leaving 9 bases between. Germline CDR1 reads SGDLS; CDR2 reads YYNGEE. CDR3 in DNA: TGTGCCAGCAGCGTGGGGGCGAGTGAAAAACTGTTTTTT. Translating it yields CASSVGASEKLFF.

The J gene is TRBJ2-5, the V gene TRBV15; 13 nucleotides align to TRBD2. The CDR3 runs to 17 residues. With 5 bases clipped from V and 8 bases from J, the junction kept 14 bases outside the gene matches. Germline V gives CDR1 LNHNV, CDR2 YYDKDF (reference sequence). The CDR3 DNA reads TGTGCCACCAGCCAGCCCAAACTAGCGGGGGGGCCGGCTACCCAGTACTTC. Amino acid sequence: CATSQPKLAGGPATQYF.

The chain is built from TRBV6-5 and TRBJ2-1; 7 bases align to TRBD1. The junction had 8 bases not matched to a gene; V was cut back by 5 bases and J by 4 bases. Looked up from germline, CDR1 is MNHEY and CDR2 is SVGAGI. The CDR3 has 15 amino acids. The CDR3 sequence: CASSPDRSIYNEQFF. The CDR3 coding sequence is TGTGCCAGCAGTCCGGACAGGTCGATTTACAATGAGCAGTTCTTC.

This clone occurred a few times. This chain uses TRBV2 with TRBJ2-5; possibly TRBD2 for D (6 bases). V lost 2 bases, J lost 4 bases, and 17 bases lay in between. Per the germline V gene, CDR1 is SNHLY and CDR2 is FYNNEI. The length of the CDR3 is 16 residues. The CDR3 region has the DNA TGTGCCAGCAGTGAATCGCGGGGACCGCGGGGAGAGACCCAGTACTTC. It specifies CASSESRGPRGETQYF.

The V gene is TRBV18, the J gene TRBJ2-1; D is perhaps TRBD2 (5 bases). Trimming removed 1 base at V and 6 bases at J, with 7 bases between. CDR1 is KGHSH, CDR2 LQKENI, per germline. This CDR3 has 13 amino acids. CDR3 sequence (DNA): TGTGCCAGCTCACCACTCGGGGTCAATGAGCAGTTCTTC. Encoded protein: CASSPLGVNEQFF.

With regard to this clone: One end of the junction fails to match germline, which may point to a read error. The V gene is TRBV4-1, the J gene TRBJ2-7; TRBD1 aligns across 12 bases. The length of the CDR3 is 16 residues. Germline-derived CDR1 and CDR2 are MGHRA and YSYEKL. The CDR3 sequence is CASSQPTRDRGQEQHF. In DNA form, the CDR3 reads TGCGCCAGCAGCCAACCCACGCGGGACAGGGGGCAGGAGCAGCACTTC.

This clone was seen ten or more times. V gene TRBV29-1 combines with J gene TRBJ1-2; 7 bases are shared with TRBD1. The germline gives CDR1 SQVTM, CDR2 ANQGSEA. The CDR3 runs 12 residues. J lost 6 bases, V lost 7 bases, and 8 bases had no gene match. This CDR3 is CSGGQVQNGYTF. CDR3 bases: TGCAGCGGAGGACAGGTTCAAAATGGCTACACCTTC.

This chain links TRBV28 with TRBJ1-2, with TRBD1 as a possible D gene (5 bases). The CDR3 sequence is 17 residues long. Germline-derived CDR1 and CDR2 are MDHEN and SYDVKM. The V and J ends lost 6 bases and 1 base respectively, with 21 bases between them. The CDR3 reads CASRPRDLTWVNYGYTF. The CDR3 DNA reads TGTGCCAGCAGGCCCAGGGACCTCACTTGGGTTAACTATGGCTACACCTTC.

The V and J genes are TRBV7-2 and TRBJ1-1; the match to TRBD1 covers 9 bases. Per germline, CDR1 SGHTA and CDR2 FQGNSA. CDR3 length: 15 amino acids. The trim removed 3 bases at V and 4 bases at J, leaving 6 bases unmatched. Here the CDR3 DNA reads TGTGCCAGCAGCTTGGATACAGGGGGCCCCACTGAAGCTTTCTTT. As protein: CASSLDTGGPTEAFF.

This clone was seen only a few times. The chain recombines TRBV7-9 with TRBJ1-1; TRBD1 matches at 8 bases. The germline V gene has CDR1 SEHNR and CDR2 FQNEAQ (reference sequence). This CDR3 has 15 amino acids. The ends lost 7 bases at V and 5 bases at J; junction bases unmatched: 12. CDR3: CASTFLGQGGTEAFF. The CDR3 DNA follows: TGTGCCAGCACCTTTCTTGGACAGGGAGGAACTGAAGCTTTCTTT.

CDR3 residues: CASSLAGPGELFF. The CDR3 nucleotides are TGTGCCAGCAGCTTAGCAGGCCCCGGGGAGCTGTTTTTT. The chain carries TRBV7-9 and TRBJ2-2; D is uncertain. V dropped 0 bases and J dropped 6 bases, with 5 bases sitting between them. Per the germline V gene, CDR1 is SEHNR and CDR2 is FQNEAQ (reference sequence). CDR3 length equals 13 residues.

A few counts support this clone. The V call is TRBV18, the J call TRBJ2-1; D gene ambiguous. Germline V gene lookup returns CDR1 KGHSH and CDR2 LQKENI. Trimming removed 3 bases from V and 6 bases from J, with 9 bases in between. The CDR3 is 13 residues long. The CDR3: CASSPEGRNEQFF. In DNA, the CDR3 is TGTGCCAGCTCACCCGAAGGTCGCAATGAGCAGTTCTTC.

The rearrangement uses TRBV29-1 and TRBJ2-7; TRBD1 agrees at 8 bases. The germline V gene encodes CDR1 SQVTM and CDR2 ANQGSEA. This CDR3 contains 14 residues. Trimming took 0 bases from V and 4 from J; bases not matched to a gene: 5. The chain's CDR3 is CSVEDVRGRYEQYF. Written as DNA, the CDR3 is TGCAGCGTTGAAGATGTCAGGGGGCGTTACGAGCAGTACTTC.

Turning to this clone: The same CDR3 can be traced to other DNA sequences in this sample. The rearrangement joins TRBV30 to TRBJ2-5, with D possibly being TRBD2 (6 bases). V was pared by 3 bases and J by 7 bases, with 9 bases between. CDR3 length equals 11 residues. The germline gives CDR1 GTSNPN, CDR2 SVGIG (reference sequence). The CDR3 DNA follows: TGTGCCTGGAGCGGGAGCGGGACCCAGTACTTC. This codes for CAWSGSGTQYF.

This clone came up a few times. The V and J genes are TRBV19 and TRBJ2-1; D gene ambiguous. Trimming pared 3 bases from V and 11 bases from J, leaving 14 bases between. CDR1 LNHDA and CDR2 SQIVND come from the germline V gene (reference sequence). The CDR3 consists of 13 residues. The CDR3 here is CASSIAGPEKQFF. The CDR3 DNA follows: TGTGCCAGTAGTATTGCCGGACCAGAAAAGCAGTTCTTC.

This clone showed up just once. The chain carries TRBV6-5 and TRBJ2-5, with D uncertain. CDR1 is MNHEY, CDR2 SVGAGI, per germline. Trimming removed 6 bases at V and 3 bases at J, with 11 bases between. CDR3 length equals 13 residues. CDR3 sequence reads: CASSRTVKETQYF. The CDR3 nucleotides are TGTGCCAGCAGCCGGACGGTTAAAGAGACCCAGTACTTC.

This clone was picked up a small number of times. The chain is built from TRBV29-1 and TRBJ2-7; 10 bases line up with TRBD2. The CDR3 is 15 amino acids. The J segment lost 3 bases and the V segment lost 7 bases, leaving 12 bases of the junction unmatched. Germline V gene data show CDR1 as SQVTM and CDR2 as ANQGSEA. CDR3 in DNA: TGCAGCGGTGAGGGGCTAGCGGGAGTAGGCTACGAGCAGTACTTC. It yields the protein CSGEGLAGVGYEQYF.

This clone was counted between two and nine times. The V call is TRBV5-1, the J call TRBJ1-6; D is possibly TRBD1 (6 bases). Germline CDR1 is SGHRS and CDR2 is YFSETQ. V was shortened by 3 bases and J by 5 bases, with 12 bases between the two germline ends. CDR3 length: 15 residues. The CDR3, as DNA: TGCGCCAGCAGCTGGGGGCACAGGGATAATTCACCCCTCCACTTT. As protein: CASSWGHRDNSPLHF.

Details on this clone: Other DNA sequences in the same sample also yield this CDR3. J is TRBJ2-3 and V is TRBV7-2; D remains ambiguous. V dropped 3 bases and J dropped 6 bases, with 4 bases sitting between them. Germline CDR1 reads SGHTA; CDR2 reads FQGNSA. The CDR3 spans 11 residues. This chain's CDR3 is CASSFLDTQYF. In DNA form, the CDR3 reads TGTGCCAGCAGCTTTTTGGATACGCAGTATTTT.

The chain combines TRBV14 with TRBJ2-7; maybe TRBD2 (6 bases). The CDR3 contains 14 residues. The ends were cut back, 4 bases at V and 3 bases at J, with 13 bases in the middle. Germline CDR1 reads SGHDN; CDR2 reads FVKESK. CDR3 DNA: TGTGCCAGCAGCCTAACGGGGGTGGTCTACGAGCAGTACGTC. Protein sequence: CASSLTGVVYEQYV.

V usage is TRBV23-1 and J usage is TRBJ2-7; TRBD2 might be the D (5 bases). TRBV23-1 is an ORF, with its function uncertain. Trimming took 2 bases from V and 2 from J, leaving 19 bases between them. The CDR3 contains 17 residues. CDR3 loop: CASSQITPGKGTYEQYV. In nucleotides, the CDR3 is TGCGCCAGCAGTCAAATAACTCCGGGAAAAGGGACCTACGAGCAGTACGTC.

V usage is TRBV7-2 and J usage is TRBJ2-3; 10 nucleotides line up with TRBD2. This CDR3 has 16 residues. V lost 6 bases and J lost 2; bases outside the gene matches: 8. Germline V gene sequence: CDR1 SGHTA, CDR2 FQGNSA. CDR3 in DNA: TGTGCCAGCAGTCTTCATAGCGGGGGGACCACAGATACGCAGTATTTT. This sequence encodes CASSLHSGGTTDTQYF.

The chain employs TRBV18 and TRBJ2-7; 9 positions agree with TRBD1. From germline, CDR1 is KGHSH and CDR2 LQKENI. The CDR3 loop spans 15 amino acids. V gave up 5 bases and J gave up 6 bases; unmatched junction bases: 11. The CDR3 coding sequence is TGTGCCAGCTCAACCCAGGGACAGGGAATGGTCGAGCAGTACGTC. It is translated as CASSTQGQGMVEQYV.

This chain links TRBV20-1 with TRBJ2-7; D gene uncertain. V lost 4 bases, J lost 3 bases, and 7 bases lay in between. Germline V lookup: CDR1 DFQATT, CDR2 SNEGSKA (reference sequence). The CDR3 contains 11 residues. The CDR3 bases are TGCAGTGCTATACTAAACTACGAGCAGTACGTC. The encoded protein is CSAILNYEQYV.

The J gene is TRBJ2-5, the V gene TRBV7-9; the match to TRBD1 covers 7 bases. Looked up from germline, CDR1 is SEHNR and CDR2 is FQNEAQ (reference sequence). V lost 1 base to trimming and J lost 2 bases; unmatched junction nucleotides: 4. This CDR3 is built from 15 residues. The CDR3 protein is CASSLEGQIQETQYF. The CDR3 DNA is TGTGCCAGCAGCTTAGAGGGACAGATACAAGAGACCCAGTACTTC. The entire variable domain, with the rest obtained from reference TRBV7-9 and TRBJ2-5, is as follows: DTGVSQNPRHKITKRGQNVTFRCDPISEHNRLYWYRQTLGQGPEFLTYFQNEAQLEKSRLLSDRFSAERPKGSFSTLEIQRTEQGDSAMYLCASSLEGQIQETQYFGPGTRLLVL.

The CDR3 nucleotides read TGTGCCAGCAGCCAAGAATGGGGTACTAGCGTGTACAATGAGCAGTTCTTC. This encodes CASSQEWGTSVYNEQFF. The genes are TRBV4-2 and TRBJ2-1; 7 bases match TRBD2. Germline V gene lookup returns CDR1 LGHNA and CDR2 YNFKEQ. Germline trimming cut 0 bases from V and 4 bases from J; bases unmatched to any gene: 9. The CDR3 totals 17 residues.

The chain joins TRBV9 to TRBJ2-2; possible D gene TRBD1, 6 bases. The V end was cut by 4 bases, the J end by 2 bases, with 12 bases between. This CDR3 contains 15 residues. Germline CDR1 is SGDLS and CDR2 is YYNGEE. The CDR3 region is CASSQQGQNTGELFF. The CDR3 region has the DNA TGTGCCAGCAGCCAACAGGGACAAAACACCGGGGAGCTGTTTTTT.

This clone was detected a few times. The chain employs TRBV7-2 and TRBJ2-5; D is possibly TRBD2 (6 bases). The CDR3 totals 16 residues. Per germline, CDR1 SGHTA and CDR2 FQGNSA. V was shortened by 2 bases and J by 5 bases, with 18 bases between the two germline ends. The CDR3 DNA reads TGTGCCAGCAGCTTAAGCGCCGTGGGGGGTCGGGAGACCCAGTACTTC. It translates to CASSLSAVGGRETQYF.